This paragraph reports one T cell receptor beta chain. No antigen is known for it. There are no base qualities to consult, and no much larger clone falls within one base. The CDR3 regions of human TCRbeta chains were analyzed by immunosequencing. On the authors' methods: Repertoire TCRs were checked for matches against a reference library of SARS-CoV-2-specific TCRs that had been generated using the MIRA antigen-specificity platform. Breadth was defined as the fraction of unique TCRs that were SARS-CoV-2-associated, and depth was defined as the fraction of total T cells that were SARS-CoV-2-associated. Each spike-specific TCR was assigned to its reactive spike region and to a CD4 or CD8 class using the MIRA data. Log10-transformed breadth and depth values were compared by one-way ANOVA with Sidak's multiple comparisons tests. The table comes from immuneACCESS by way of TCRdb, which keeps in-frame sequences with V and J called. Part of the clones is missing from these tables; in studies checked, under half for an unresolved V gene and the rest for unknown reasons. Clone size and V and J calls were adopted from that table, with D and trimming inferred from the DNA. Across this sample there are 120,000 to 150,000 clones, with approximately 90% seen only once. The ten biggest clones cover roughly 16% of the sample.

V and J are truncated by 8 bases and 2 bases respectively, leaving an intervening sequence of 13 bases. Sequences LNHNV (CDR1) and YYDKDF (CDR2) are obtained from the germline V gene (reference sequence). The CDR3, cysteine through phenylalanine, is 14 amino acids long. The read is trimmed to its CDR3 DNA, 42 bases read in frame from base 1. The source of the sample is a study of T cell responses to AZD1222 COVID-19 vaccine (dated by TCRdb to the early 2020s). Regarding the research as a whole: AZD1222 recipients with second doses at about 4 weeks or about 12 weeks were pooled, because spike-specific TCR depth and breadth did not differ between schedules. Trial participants were enrolled by age into subgroups of 18-55, 56-69 and 70-plus years, and around 140, 26 and 57 TCR-sequenced participants, respectively, were included in these subgroups. A total of under 250 trial participants underwent TCR sequencing, of whom about 200 had received two doses of AZD1222 and about 25 had received two doses of the MenACWY control vaccine. Here is what the overall study found, with its caveats: Conclusions about previously exposed vaccinees are limited, since just 6 or 7 AZD1222 recipients were seropositive for SARS-CoV-2 at baseline. No day 14 peak-response samples were available, so repertoires were characterized only after the peak T cell response. A significant rise in spike-specific TCR breadth and depth was observed after two AZD1222 doses relative to day 0 and relative to MenACWY recipients. Participants were mostly white British and included more females than males, and it was suggested by the authors that clonal diversity may have been underestimated. Reportedly, almost half of the unique spike-specific TCRs recognized epitopes lying outside the regions that are mutated in the B.1.351 and B.1.1.7 variants. In the small 56-69-year group, the increase in depth fell short of significance, most likely because of low power. The whole spike protein was spanned by vaccine-associated CD4 TCRs, and dominant responses were seen in regions 160-218 and 743-854.

The time point label here, explained by the study, means: baseline before first vaccination. The vaccinee samples were drawn from two UK trials, COV001 and COV002, one of which was a single-blind randomized controlled phase 2/3 trial testing AZD1222 (ChAdOx1 nCoV-19) in healthy adults. For TCRbeta chain sequencing, PBMC samples from trial participants were taken at day 0 and at day 28 after the second dose. Recombination connected TRBV15 to TRBJ1-5, with the D gene not confidently named. Sequenced material: peripheral blood, taken on day 0 of AZD1222 vaccination. The TCR was taken from an adult in good health. At the DNA level, the sequence is TGTGCCACCTACGACGGGAGGGGCAATCAGCCCCAGCATTTT. The translation is CATYDGRGNQPQHF.